This T cell receptor (beta chain) was recovered during a study of blood T cells in healthy people across ages. From germline, CDR1 is SGDLS and CDR2 YYNGEE. CDR3 length: 19 residues. With a J-beta primer mix and a sample-barcoded 5' primer, a second PCR ran about 7 to 11 cycles. MiXCR was run by TCRdb on the 5' RACE reads, yielding one entry per CDR3 protein. The repertoire holds approximately 780,000 distinct CDR3 sequences, approximately 24% seen once, with approximately 2.9% in the top ten. The same specimen was also included in a second study, on T cells of mothers and their children.

Sequencing was carried out using blood. This chain joins TRBV9 and TRBJ2-5; TRBD2 matches at 9 bases. The J call may be in error: the DNA end matches TRBJ2-1 better. The clonotype was recovered from a boy younger than 18 in good health. This chain's CDR3 is CASSEGVRSGGPRLNEQFF. The CDR3 DNA follows: TGTGCCAGCAGCGAGGGGGTACGTAGCGGGGGCCCCAGGCTCAATGAGCAGTTCTTC.